These T cell receptor beta chains were read from a single sample in a study of CD8+ T cells in alopecia areata. Sequencing was performed with immunoSEQ multiplex PCR; in TCRdb, only in-frame clones are kept and a portion is missing. The table shows roughly 64,000 clones, with around 42% occurring only once. Material: CD8+ T cells sorted from blood, obtained around week 37, from a patient treated with tofacitinib. Receptors were obtained from a human donor with alopecia areata. Each CDR3 is given with its conserved first and last residue. The D gene is left open where the match is weak. The size field is filled for only some rows; it gives once, few, many or a size class.

V	D	size	length	J	DNA	CDR3
TRBV7-9	.	.	13	TRBJ1-4	TGTGCCAGCAGCCTACCGGACGGAGAAAAACTGTTTTTT	CASSLPDGEKLFF
TRBV19	.	few	12	TRBJ1-1	TGTGCCAGTAGGCTAGGGCTCACTGAAGCTTTCTTT	CASRLGLTEAFF
TRBV6-5	.	once	14	TRBJ2-7	TGTGCCAGCAGTTTGGGACACGGATACTACGAGCAGTACTTC	CASSLGHGYYEQYF
TRBV19	.	few	13	TRBJ1-1	TGTGCCAGTAGTATTGGGTTGGACACTGAAGCTTTCTTT	CASSIGLDTEAFF
TRBV6-1	TRBD1	.	14	TRBJ1-5	TGTGCCAGCAGTGCTTCAGGGGGCCGTCAGCCCCAGCATTTT	CASSASGGRQPQHF
TRBV9	.	.	15	TRBJ2-7	TGTGCCAGCAGCGTTAGGGGCCTCCCCTCCTACGAGCAGTACTTC	CASSVRGLPSYEQYF
TRBV18	.	.	15	TRBJ2-3	TGTGCCAGCTCACCGGTTGACGGGGACACAGATACGCAGTATTTT	CASSPVDGDTDTQYF
TRBV29-1	.	.	13	TRBJ1-1	TGCAGCGTTGAAGAAACCAGGGTGACTGAAGCTTTCTTT	CSVEETRVTEAFF
TRBV28	TRBD2	few	15	TRBJ2-3	TGTGCCAGCAGTGCGGGAGGGCCGCCGGAAGATACGCAGTATTTT	CASSAGGPPEDTQYF
TRBV29-1	.	.	11	TRBJ2-7	TGCAGCGTTGAATTCGGTGGCGAGCAGTACTTC	CSVEFGGEQYF
TRBV11-2	TRBD2	.	17	TRBJ2-7	TGTGCCAGCAGCATAGGGACTAGTCACCCCGAATGGTCCGAGCAGTACTTC	CASSIGTSHPEWSEQYF
TRBV29-1	.	.	12	TRBJ1-3	TGCAGCGCTCCTTTGGGCGGGGGTACCATATATTTT	CSAPLGGGTIYF
TRBV9	.	few	16	TRBJ2-1	TGTGCCAGCAGCGGACGAGGGGACTCTTTATACAATGAGCAGTTCTTC	CASSGRGDSLYNEQFF
TRBV29-1	.	few	12	TRBJ2-5	TGCAGCGTTCATGGACTACAAGAGACCCAGTACTTC	CSVHGLQETQYF
TRBV9	.	.	15	TRBJ2-7	TGTGCCAGCAGCACGGGGGTAGGGGACGGGTACGAGCAGTACTTC	CASSTGVGDGYEQYF
TRBV6-6	.	.	11	TRBJ2-7	TGTGCCAGCAGGGCGGTCTACGAGCAGTACTTC	CASRAVYEQYF
TRBV7-9	.	.	16	TRBJ1-2	TGTGCCAGGTCCTCCCAAGCCGCCGCCTACTATCATGGCTACACCTTC	CARSSQAAAYYHGYTF
TRBV27	.	.	14	TRBJ2-1	TGTGCCAGCAGCCGAGGGGGAAACTACAATGAGCAGTTCTTC	CASSRGGNYNEQFF
TRBV27	.	.	13	TRBJ2-7	TGTGCCAGCAGTTTATCGTTGACGCTCGAGCAGTACTTC	CASSLSLTLEQYF
TRBV7-9	.	.	15	TRBJ2-2	TGTGCCAGCAGTCCTTTTCTAGGGGGAACCGGGGAGCTGTTTTTT	CASSPFLGGTGELFF
TRBV5-4	TRBD2	.	14	TRBJ2-7	TGTGCCAGCAGCGGGGGACTAGCGCCCTACGAGCAGTACTTC	CASSGGLAPYEQYF
TRBV2	TRBD2	.	18	TRBJ2-3	TGTGCCAGCAGTTCTGGACTAGCGGGAGGGCCGGGCGGAGATACGCAGTATTTT	CASSSGLAGGPGGDTQYF
TRBV9	.	few	12	TRBJ2-1	TGTGCCAGCAGCGCTCTTGGGAATGAGCAGTTCTTC	CASSALGNEQFF
TRBV30	.	few	13	TRBJ2-3	TGTGCCTGGACGGGTGGTAGCACAGATACGCAGTATTTT	CAWTGGSTDTQYF
TRBV11-2	TRBD2	few	16	TRBJ2-1	TGCGCCAGCAGCCAAGGGGCTAGCGGGACAGACAATGAGCAGTTCTTC	CASSQGASGTDNEQFF
TRBV27	.	.	15	TRBJ2-1	TGTTCCAGCAGTTTCGCTGGGGGCTTTACCGATGAGCAGTTCTTC	CSSSFAGGFTDEQFF
TRBV28	TRBD1	.	19	TRBJ2-6	TGTGCCAGCAGTTTTTTAACAGGGGTTCGGATTACTGGGGCCAACGTCCTGACTTTC	CASSFLTGVRITGANVLTF
TRBV19	.	few	13	TRBJ2-5	TGTGCCAGTAGTATTTCAGACCAAGAGACCCAGTACTTC	CASSISDQETQYF
TRBV4-1	.	few	14	TRBJ2-5	TGCGCCAGCAGCCAAGAACACAGGGTGGAGACCCAGTACTTC	CASSQEHRVETQYF
TRBV30	TRBD2	.	14	TRBJ2-7	TGTGCCTGGAGTGACTATAGCGGGGCCTACGAGCAGTACTTC	CAWSDYSGAYEQYF